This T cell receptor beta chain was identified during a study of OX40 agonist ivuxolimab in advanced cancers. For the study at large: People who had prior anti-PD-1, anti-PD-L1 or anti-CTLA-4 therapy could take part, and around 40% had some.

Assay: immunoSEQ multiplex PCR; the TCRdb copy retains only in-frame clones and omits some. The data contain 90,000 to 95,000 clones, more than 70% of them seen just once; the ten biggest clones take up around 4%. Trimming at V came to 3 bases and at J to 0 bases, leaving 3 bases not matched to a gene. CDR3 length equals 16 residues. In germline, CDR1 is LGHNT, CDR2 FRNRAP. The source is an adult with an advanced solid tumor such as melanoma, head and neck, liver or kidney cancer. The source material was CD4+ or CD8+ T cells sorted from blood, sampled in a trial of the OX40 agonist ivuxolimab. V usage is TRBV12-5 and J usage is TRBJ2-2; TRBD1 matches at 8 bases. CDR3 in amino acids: CASGLGQGTNTGELFF. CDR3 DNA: TGTGCTAGTGGTTTAGGACAGGGAACGAACACCGGGGAGCTGTTTTTT.